A selection of T cell receptor beta chains follows, all from one sample in a study of T cells in Graves' hyperthyroidism and ophthalmopathy. In TCRdb, the multiplex PCR reads were re-called with MiXCR into one record per CDR3 protein. Here the sample spans 500,000 or so distinct CDR3 sequences, roughly 18% being singletons. The sequenced sample consisted of blood. These receptors were collected from a woman younger than 35 with Graves' ophthalmopathy. Each CDR3 is given with its conserved first and last residue. Fields, in order: V gene, D gene, clone size, J gene, CDR3 DNA, CDR3 protein. A D gene is named only where the DNA matches it firmly. For some rows the clone size is stated as once, few or many, or as a class when expanded; others skip it.

>TRBV28|TRBD1|many|TRBJ1-2
TGTGCCAGCAGTTCCCCTCGACAGGGGGCGAACTATGGCTACACCTTC
CASSSPRQGANYGYTF
>TRBV11-1|TRBD1|many|TRBJ2-7
TGTGCCAGCAGCTTGACAGGGGAGTACTACGAGCAGTACTTC
CASSLTGEYYEQYF
>TRBV5-1|TRBD2|few|TRBJ2-7
TGCGCCAGCAGCTTGGCGGGACTAGCGGACGAGCAGTACTTC
CASSLAGLADEQYF
>TRBV4-1|-|once|TRBJ2-2
TGTGCCAGCAGCCAACCGGGGAGTTCAAGCGGGGAGCTGTTTTTT
CASSQPGSSSGELFF
>TRBV4-1|-|few|TRBJ2-1
TGCGCCAGCAGCCACCGGAGGGGATGGTTTGAGCAGTTCTTC
CASSHRRGWFEQFF
>TRBV6-2/TRBV6-3|-|-|TRBJ1-5
TGTGCCAGCAGTTACGACCCTCGAGGCAATCAGCCCCAGCATTTT
CASSYDPRGNQPQHF
>TRBV14|-|few|TRBJ2-1
TGTGCCAGCAGCCAGGAGAGTGTTTTCGAGCAGTTCTTC
CASSQESVFEQFF
>TRBV5-1|-|few|TRBJ2-1
TGCGCCAGCAGCTTGGGGGGGGGGGCCCATGAGCAGTTCTTC
CASSLGGGAHEQFF
>TRBV6-1|-|many|TRBJ1-1
TGTGCCAGCAGTTCCCGTTCGAACACTGAAGCTTTCTTT
CASSSRSNTEAFF
>TRBV28|-|many|TRBJ2-7
TGTGCCAGCAGTTCCCCGGGAAAGGGTAGGCAGCTCTCCTACGAGCAGTACTTC
CASSSPGKGRQLSYEQYF
>TRBV28|TRBD1|-|TRBJ1-2
TGTGCTAGCAGTCTGCCGGGACAGGGGGAAGGCTACACCTTC
CASSLPGQGEGYTF
>TRBV28|-|-|TRBJ2-4
TGTGCCAGCAGTTTAGTTCCAGGTGCCAAAAACATTCAGTACTTC
CASSLVPGAKNIQYF
>TRBV6-1|-|few|TRBJ1-2
TGTGCCAGCAGTGAAGGGTACCTAAACTATGGCTACACCTTC
CASSEGYLNYGYTF
>TRBV5-1|TRBD1|few|TRBJ1-1
TGCGCCAGCAGCATATACAGGGGGGGAAACACTGAAGCTTTCTTT
CASSIYRGGNTEAFF
>TRBV14|-|few|TRBJ2-3
TGTGCCAGCAGCCAAGAACAGCGTCGCACAGATACGCAGTATTTT
CASSQEQRRTDTQYF
>TRBV28|-|-|TRBJ2-1
TGTGCCAGCAGCCCTATAGCGGACCCGTCGGATGAGCAGTTCTTC
CASSPIADPSDEQFF
>TRBV30|-|many|TRBJ1-5
TGTGCCTGGAGTGGGGAATTTAATCAGCCCCAGCATTTT
CAWSGEFNQPQHF
>TRBV30|-|many|TRBJ1-3
TGTGCCTGGAGCGGACCGGGGTCACTCTCTGGAAACACCATATATTTT
CAWSGPGSLSGNTIYF
>TRBV20-1|TRBD2|many|TRBJ2-7
TGCAGTGCTAGAGGCCCCGGCCGATTAGCGGGGACGACCTACGAGCAGTACTTC
CSARGPGRLAGTTYEQYF
>TRBV7-2|TRBD1|many|TRBJ2-7
TGTGCCAGCAGCCCAGGGACAGGAAGAGAGCAGTACTTC
CASSPGTGREQYF
>TRBV2|-|-|TRBJ2-2
TGTGCCAGCATGGGCCCTTTAGAAACCGGGGAGCTGTTTTTT
CASMGPLETGELFF
>TRBV4-1|-|few|TRBJ2-1
TGCGCCAGCAGCCAAGGCAGGAGGGGGGGAGACAATGAGCAGTTCTTC
CASSQGRRGGDNEQFF
>TRBV3-1|-|many|TRBJ2-3
TGTGCCAGCAGCCAAGGGCATCAGGCCACAGATACGCAGTATTTT
CASSQGHQATDTQYF
>TRBV9|-|once|TRBJ2-1
TGTGCCAGCAGCGTTACCGGTTACAATGAGCAGTTCTTC
CASSVTGYNEQFF
>TRBV6-2/TRBV6-3|-|few|TRBJ1-1
TGTGCCATCGACAACACTGAAGCTTTCTTT
CAIDNTEAFF
>TRBV28|-|-|TRBJ1-5
TGTGCCAGCAGTCCGGGGGAGGCACGCTACAATCAGCCCCAGCATTTT
CASSPGEARYNQPQHF
>TRBV28|-|many|TRBJ2-5
TGTGCCAGCAGTCCCCCCTGGGCGGGGGCCAGGAAAGAGACCCAGTACTTC
CASSPPWAGARKETQYF
>TRBV18|-|many|TRBJ2-7
TGTGCCAGCTCACCCCCTGCATCCTACGAGCAGTACTTC
CASSPPASYEQYF
>TRBV7-9|-|few|TRBJ1-1
TGTGCCAGCAGCCCTGACTGGGAAACTGAAGCTTTCTTT
CASSPDWETEAFF
>TRBV7-3|TRBD1|many|TRBJ2-1
TGTGCCAGCAGCTTATCGGGACAGGGTGAATACAATGAGCAGTTCTTC
CASSLSGQGEYNEQFF
>TRBV5-7|-|many|TRBJ1-5
TGTGCCAGCACCACCCTGGAGAGCAATCAGCCCCAGCATTTT
CASTTLESNQPQHF
>TRBV20-1|TRBD1|few|TRBJ2-7
TGCAGTGCCTCCCTCGGGACAGGGTTCGCCGAGCAGTACTTC
CSASLGTGFAEQYF
>TRBV4-3|-|-|TRBJ2-7
TGCGCCAGCAGCCATGGGTTAGGGAGCTCCTACGAGCAGTACTTC
CASSHGLGSSYEQYF
>TRBV7-2|-|many|TRBJ2-5
TGTGCCAGCAGCCCCCTGGCGGCTCAAGAGACCCAGTACTTC
CASSPLAAQETQYF
>TRBV19|TRBD1|-|TRBJ2-7
TGTGCCAGTAGTCCGGGACAGGGGGAATTCGAGCAGTACTTC
CASSPGQGEFEQYF
>TRBV2|TRBD1|many|TRBJ2-1
TGTGCCAGCAGGGACAGGGCAGGGGAGCAGTTCTTC
CASRDRAGEQFF
>TRBV30|-|many|TRBJ1-4
TGTGCCTGGAGTGTAACAGGGAGGAATAATGAAAAACTGTTTTTT
CAWSVTGRNNEKLFF
>TRBV7-8|-|many|TRBJ2-1
TGTGCCAGCAGCTTACAGCCTCGGGATGAGCAGTTCTTC
CASSLQPRDEQFF
>TRBV7-6|-|few|TRBJ2-3
TGTGCCAGCAGCCCCACCGGCCCAGATACGCAGTATTTT
CASSPTGPDTQYF
>TRBV29-1|-|few|TRBJ1-2
TGCAGCGTCGGTTTATCGGTTCACTATGGCTACACCTTC
CSVGLSVHYGYTF
>TRBV20-1|TRBD2|many|TRBJ2-1
TGCAGTGCTAGTCTAGCGGACTACAATGAGCAGTTCTTC
CSASLADYNEQFF
>TRBV7-8|-|-|TRBJ2-4
TGTGCCAGCACCCTACTCGCACTGGGGAACATTCAGTACTTC
CASTLLALGNIQYF
>TRBV19|TRBD2|-|TRBJ2-1
TGTGCCAGTAGTATAGCTAGCGGGGGGGATGAGTACAATGAGCAGTTCTTC
CASSIASGGDEYNEQFF
>TRBV4-3|-|-|TRBJ2-5
TGCGCCAGCAGCCAAGCCTTGAGGGGTGAGGAGACCCAGTACTTC
CASSQALRGEETQYF
>TRBV7-8|TRBD2|few|TRBJ2-1
TGTGCCAGCAGCTTGATTTCTGGGTCGGGAGGGCCGTTAGATGAGCAGTTCTTC
CASSLISGSGGPLDEQFF
>TRBV30|TRBD1|many|TRBJ1-5
TGTGCCTGGAGTGTAGACAGGGATCAGCCCCAGCATTTT
CAWSVDRDQPQHF
>TRBV20-1|TRBD1|many|TRBJ1-1
TGCAGTGCTTCGACAGGGGGCCTCACTGAAGCTTTCTTT
CSASTGGLTEAFF
>TRBV3-1|-|-|TRBJ1-3
TGTGCCAGCAGCCAAGCAGCAGGGTACGGAAACACCATATATTTT
CASSQAAGYGNTIYF
>TRBV15|-|few|TRBJ1-2
TGTGCCACCAGCCCTGACCTTGGAAACTATGGCTACACCTTC
CATSPDLGNYGYTF
>TRBV30|-|-|TRBJ2-3
TGTGCCTGGAGTGTACCACGCGCCTCTAGCACAGATACGCAGTATTTT
CAWSVPRASSTDTQYF
>TRBV28|-|few|TRBJ2-2
TGTGCCAGCAGTTTTTCCACTCCGAACACCGGGGAGCTGTTTTTT
CASSFSTPNTGELFF
>TRBV7-2|-|few|TRBJ1-6
TGTGCCAGCAGCTTGGGGCAGACCAATTCACCCCTCCACTTT
CASSLGQTNSPLHF
>TRBV28|TRBD1|many|TRBJ2-7
TGTGCCAGCAGTTCCAGCGCTGACAGGGGGCCTTCCTACGAGCAGTACTTC
CASSSSADRGPSYEQYF
>TRBV7-9|TRBD2|once|TRBJ2-1
TGTGCCAGCAGCTTAGCTGGACTAGCGGGAGGGGTGGGCGATGAGCAGTTCTTC
CASSLAGLAGGVGDEQFF
>TRBV11-2|-|-|TRBJ1-5
TGTGCCAGCAGCTTAGATGGATTAGGACAGCCCCAGCATTTT
CASSLDGLGQPQHF